The T cell receptor beta chain described here comes from a study of vaccination and CD4 T cells after COVID-19. The CDR3 spans 15 residues. Germline V gives CDR1 SGHTA, CDR2 FQGTGA. Trimming cost V 4 bases and J 5 bases, with 17 bases left between them. Treatment given: roughly 11-day PBMC culture with coronavirus spike peptide pools or control peptides (ViraFEST assay). The Oncomine TCR Beta short-read assay sequenced DNA from cultured CD4+ T cells. TCRdb used MiXCR to reprocess the PCR reads, holding one entry per CDR3 protein. The sample comprises 4,000 to 4,500 distinct CDR3 sequences, around 21% of which are singletons, and around 27% rests with the top ten. Details on this clonotype: Its antigen is unidentified.

Sample: CD4+ T cells from blood, cultured in vitro. The chain uses TRBV7-3 and TRBJ2-5, with TRBD2 as a possible D gene (6 bases). This TCR was sampled from a human donor who had recovered from COVID-19. The CDR3 nucleotides read TGTGCCAGCAGCTCAGAGGGACTCCGAGGGGAGACCCAGTACTTC. Protein: CASSSEGLRGETQYF.